The 21 T cell receptor beta chains below come from one sample, sequenced in a study of CD8+CD57+ T cells in acquired aplastic anemia. Individuals selected for sequencing had exhibited CD8+CD57+ cell expansion on flow cytometry. CDR3 and TCR beta VDJ profiling relied on a genomic DNA template. Using its own MiXCR run on the reads, TCRdb lists one record per CDR3 protein. Of around 180,000 distinct CDR3 sequences listed, 45% to 60% were seen once; the top ten hold 10% to 15%. Sequenced: sorted CD4+, CD8+, or CD8+CD57+ T cells (not recorded which) from PBMCs. The receptors come from a human donor with aplastic anemia.

This clonotype was observed a few times. J is TRBJ2-7 and V is TRBV29-1; TRBD1 matches 12 bases. The length of the CDR3 is 15 residues. The ends lost 6 bases at V and 0 bases at J; junction bases unmatched: 6. The germline V gene has CDR1 SQVTM and CDR2 ANQGSEA. The CDR3 DNA sequence: TGCAGCGTCGACCCGGGACAGGGGGCCTCCTACGAGCAGTACTTC. This sequence encodes CSVDPGQGASYEQYF.

This clonotype was seen a handful of times. This chain links TRBV10-3 with TRBJ2-7, with TRBD2 matching over 13 bases. CDR1 is ENHRY, CDR2 SYGVKD, per germline. The CDR3 is 13 residues long. J was trimmed by 4 bases and V by 9 bases; bases with no gene match: 3. Here the CDR3 reads CAIRTSGSYEQYF. Here the CDR3 DNA reads TGTGCCATAAGGACTAGCGGGAGTTACGAGCAGTACTTC.

V usage is TRBV19 and J usage is TRBJ1-6; D may be TRBD1 (5 bases). This CDR3 is 15 amino acids long. Trimming cost V 5 bases and J 7 bases, with 15 bases left between them. CDR1 is LNHDA and CDR2 is SQIVND in the germline V gene (reference sequence). As DNA, the CDR3 is TGTGCCAGTAGTCGTCGGGGCCAACGAAATTCACCCCTCCACTTT. Protein: CASSRRGQRNSPLHF.

This clonotype occurred a few times. This chain uses TRBV11-3 with TRBJ2-7; no definite D call. The V and J ends lost 6 bases and 4 bases respectively, with 7 bases between them. Germline V gives CDR1 SGHNT, CDR2 YENEEA. The CDR3 has 11 residues. Written as DNA, the CDR3 is TGTGCCAGCAGTATCGCGTACGAGCAGTACTTC. Its protein is CASSIAYEQYF. The variable domain in full, with the rest retrieved from reference TRBV11-3 and TRBJ2-7, is EAGVVQSPRYKIIEKKQPVAFWCNPISGHNTLYWYLQNLGQGPELLIRYENEEAVDDSQLPKDRFSAERLKGVDSTLKIQPAELGDSAVYLCASSIAYEQYFGPGTRLTVT.

J is TRBJ1-2 and V is TRBV13; a possible D gene is TRBD1 (5 bases). This CDR3 contains 13 residues. The germline V gene encodes CDR1 PRHDT and CDR2 FYEKMQ (reference sequence). V was pared by 3 bases and J by 2 bases, with 7 bases between. The CDR3 region is CASSLGRNYGYTF. CDR3 in DNA: TGTGCCAGCAGCTTGGGGCGGAACTATGGCTACACCTTC.

The V and J genes are TRBV15 and TRBJ1-2; D remains unclear. Germline-derived CDR1 and CDR2 are LNHNV and YYDKDF (reference sequence). The CDR3 extends over 12 amino acids. V shed 6 bases and J shed 4 bases, with 9 bases lying between them. Here the CDR3 DNA reads TGTGCCACCAGGGACCTCCGCTATGGCTACACCTTC. Protein product: CATRDLRYGYTF.

Many counts were recorded for this clonotype. J is TRBJ1-5 and V is TRBV6-1, with D possibly being TRBD1 (6 bases). The V end was cut by 6 bases, the J end by 2 bases, with 14 bases between. This CDR3 has 15 residues. Germline CDR1 and CDR2: MNHNS and SASEGT. The CDR3, as DNA: TGTGCCAGCAGGCCGGGGGGCGGCGGCAATCAGCCCCAGCATTTT. Residues: CASRPGGGGNQPQHF.

This clonotype was detected many times. The V gene is TRBV5-8, the J gene TRBJ1-2, with a weak D call TRBD1 (5 bases). Trimming took off 0 bases at V and 8 bases at J, with 17 bases between the two ends. CDR1 and CDR2 (germline): SGHTS, YDEGEE. This CDR3 has 15 residues. The CDR3 region is CASSLGSGREGGYTF. As DNA, the CDR3 is TGTGCCAGCAGCTTGGGATCAGGGAGAGAGGGAGGCTACACCTTC.

This chain links TRBV30 with TRBJ2-7, with D perhaps matching TRBD2 (5 bases). The CDR3 runs 12 residues. Deletions cut 0 bases from V and 3 bases from J, with 6 bases between. Germline-derived CDR1 and CDR2 are GTSNPN and SVGIG (reference sequence). The chain's CDR3 is CAWSVRDYEQYF. CDR3 nucleotide sequence: TGTGCCTGGAGTGTTCGGGACTACGAGCAGTACTTC.

The V call is TRBV7-6, the J call TRBJ1-4; possibly TRBD1 for D (5 bases). CDR1 SGHVS and CDR2 FNYEAQ come from the germline V gene. This CDR3 region has 13 residues. V lost 5 bases and J 8 bases, leaving 12 bases between the germline ends. In nucleotides, the CDR3 is TGTGCCAGCAGCCCGACAGTTCGGGAAAAACTGTTTTTT. Protein sequence: CASSPTVREKLFF. The entire variable domain, with the rest obtained from reference TRBV7-6 and TRBJ1-4, is as follows: GAGVSQSPRYKVTKRGQDVALRCDPISGHVSLYWYRQALGQGPEFLTYFNYEAQQDKSGLPNDRFSAERPEGSISTLTIQRTEQRDSAMYRCASSPTVREKLFFGSGTQLSVL.

In this sample, this clonotype turned up once. At one end, the junction sequence differs from germline, possibly due to a read error. This chain uses TRBV19 with TRBJ2-7; 9 bases map to TRBD1. Germline CDR1 is LNHDA and CDR2 is SQIVND (reference sequence). The CDR3 has 14 residues. The CDR3 DNA sequence: TGTGCCAGTAGTTGGACAGGGGCCTCCCACGAGCAGTACTTC. Its translation: CASSWTGASHEQYF. Full variable domain (missing parts from reference TRBV19 and TRBJ2-7): DGGITQSPKYLFRKEGQNVTLSCEQNLNHDAMYWYRQDPGQGLRLIYYSQIVNDFQKGDIAEGYSVSREKKESFPLTVTSAQKNPTAFYLCASSWTGASHEQYFGPGTRLTVT.

The V call is TRBV20-1, the J call TRBJ2-4; no clear D. Germline V CDR1 and CDR2: DFQATT, SNEGSKA (reference sequence). Deletions cut 1 base from V and 8 bases from J, with 15 bases between. The CDR3 runs 14 residues. CDR3 loop: CSARVGASGDIQYF. The CDR3 nucleotides are TGCAGTGCTAGAGTAGGCGCGAGTGGGGACATTCAGTACTTC.

The chain recombines TRBV29-1 with TRBJ2-7; 9 bases map to TRBD2. The CDR3 covers 13 residues. Germline V lookup: CDR1 SQVTM, CDR2 ANQGSEA. V lost 8 bases, J lost 1 base, and 6 bases stayed unmatched. CDR3 sequence (DNA): TGCAGCTTTAGCGGGGGACAATCCTACGAGCAGTACTTC. It encodes CSFSGGQSYEQYF.

This clonotype showed up many times. This rearrangement joins TRBV19 to TRBJ1-6, with D unclear. There are 14 residues in the CDR3. Per germline, CDR1 LNHDA and CDR2 SQIVND (reference sequence). The germline V and J ends were trimmed by 3 bases and 9 bases, with 12 bases remaining between them. CDR3 in amino acids: CASSIGIYPSPLHF. The CDR3 bases are TGTGCCAGTAGTATCGGGATCTACCCTTCACCCCTCCACTTT.

The chain couples TRBV18 to TRBJ1-2; TRBD1 agrees at 10 bases. Trimming took 5 bases from V and 4 from J; bases not matched to a gene: 4. CDR3 length: 14 amino acids. CDR1 and CDR2 from the germline V gene are KGHSH and LQKENI. The CDR3 reads CASSTRDRGYGYTF. As DNA, the CDR3 is TGTGCCAGCTCAACAAGGGACAGGGGCTATGGCTACACCTTC. The full variable domain, completed using reference TRBV18 and TRBJ1-2, is NAGVMQNPRHLVRRRGQEARLRCSPMKGHSHVYWYRQLPEEGLKFMVYLQKENIIDESGMPKERFSAEFPKEGPSILRIQQVVRGDSAAYFCASSTRDRGYGYTFGSGTRLTVV.

This rearrangement joins TRBV11-2 to TRBJ2-7, with D perhaps matching TRBD1 or TRBD2 (5 bases each). The CDR3 has 15 residues. Germline-derived CDR1 and CDR2 are SGHAT and FQNNGV. The V end lost 5 bases, the J end lost 2 bases, and 16 bases lay between the germline ends. The CDR3 sequence is CASSRFGDRTYEQYF. DNA of the CDR3: TGTGCCAGCAGCCGATTCGGGGACCGCACCTACGAGCAGTACTTC.

DNA of the CDR3: TGCAGCTCCAAGTCAGGAGCCTCTGAAGCTTTCTTT. Translated: CSSKSGASEAFF. The V and J genes are TRBV29-1 and TRBJ1-1; D unclear. The germline gives CDR1 SQVTM, CDR2 ANQGSEA. Trimming took 8 bases from V and 6 from J, leaving 16 bases between them. This CDR3 region has 12 residues.

This chain joins TRBV6-1 and TRBJ1-6; 7 positions match TRBD1. The CDR3 totals 13 residues. V dropped 3 bases and J dropped 10; count of bases not matched to a gene: 3. From germline, CDR1 is MNHNS and CDR2 SASEGT. The CDR3, as DNA: TGTGCCAGCAGTGAGACAGGGAGGTCACCCCTCCACTTT. As protein: CASSETGRSPLHF.

The V gene is TRBV15, the J gene TRBJ1-1; D gene ambiguous. CDR3 length equals 14 residues. Germline CDR1 reads LNHNV; CDR2 reads YYDKDF (reference sequence). The V end was cut by 1 base, the J end by 3 bases, with 9 bases between. The CDR3 loop is CATSRGGLDTEAFF. CDR3 bases: TGTGCCACCAGCAGAGGCGGACTGGACACTGAAGCTTTCTTT.

The chain couples TRBV11-1 to TRBJ2-1, with TRBD2 as a possible D gene (6 bases). This CDR3 has 14 residues. V gave up 8 bases and J gave up 7 bases, with 18 bases separating them. Looked up from germline, CDR1 is SGHAT and CDR2 is FQDESV (reference sequence). CDR3 residues: CASSPSGGRNEQFF. The CDR3 DNA reads TGTGCCAGCTCACCAAGTGGAGGGAGGAATGAGCAGTTCTTC. Combining the CDR3 with reference TRBV11-1 and TRBJ2-1 gives the whole variable domain EAEVAQSPRYKITEKSQAVAFWCDPISGHATLYWYRQILGQGPELLVQFQDESVVDDSQLPKDRFSAERLKGVDSTLKIQPAELGDSAMYLCASSPSGGRNEQFFGPGTRLTVL.

V gene TRBV7-8 combines with J gene TRBJ2-7; D ambiguous. V was cut by 0 bases and J by 3 bases, with 6 bases left in between. This CDR3 comprises 13 residues. Germline V lookup: CDR1 SGHVS, CDR2 FQNEAQ. The DNA for the CDR3 is TGTGCCAGCAGCTTAGCGGCGTTCTACGAGCAGTACTTC. Translating gives CASSLAAFYEQYF.